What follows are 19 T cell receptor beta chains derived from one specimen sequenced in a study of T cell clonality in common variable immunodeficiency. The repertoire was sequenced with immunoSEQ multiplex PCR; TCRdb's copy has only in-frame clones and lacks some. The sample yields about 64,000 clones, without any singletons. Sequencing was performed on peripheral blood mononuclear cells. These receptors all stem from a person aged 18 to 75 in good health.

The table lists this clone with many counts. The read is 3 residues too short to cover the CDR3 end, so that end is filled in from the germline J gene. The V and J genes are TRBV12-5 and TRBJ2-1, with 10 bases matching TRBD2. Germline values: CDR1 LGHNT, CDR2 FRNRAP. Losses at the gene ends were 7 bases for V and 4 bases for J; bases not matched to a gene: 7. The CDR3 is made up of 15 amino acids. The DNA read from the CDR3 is TGTGCTAGTGCCCCTAGCGGGGGATCTTACAATGAG. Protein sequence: CASAPSGGSYNE. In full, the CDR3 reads CASAPSGGSYNEQFF.

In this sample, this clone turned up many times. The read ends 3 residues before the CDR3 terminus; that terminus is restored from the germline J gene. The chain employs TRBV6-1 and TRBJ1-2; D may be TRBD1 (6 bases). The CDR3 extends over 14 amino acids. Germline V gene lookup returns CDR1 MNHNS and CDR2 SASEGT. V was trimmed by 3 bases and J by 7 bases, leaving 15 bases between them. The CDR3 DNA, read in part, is TGTGCCAGCAGTGAGCCTAGGGGGGGAGCTGGC. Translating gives CASSEPRGGAG. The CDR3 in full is CASSEPRGGAGYTF.

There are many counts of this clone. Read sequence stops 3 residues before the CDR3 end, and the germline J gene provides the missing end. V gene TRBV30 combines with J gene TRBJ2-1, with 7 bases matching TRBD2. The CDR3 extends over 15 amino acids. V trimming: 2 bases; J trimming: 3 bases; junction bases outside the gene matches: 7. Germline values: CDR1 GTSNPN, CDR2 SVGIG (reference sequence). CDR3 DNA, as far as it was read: TGTGCCTGGAGTCATGGAGGGACTAACTACAATGAG. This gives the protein CAWSHGGTNYNE. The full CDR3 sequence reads CAWSHGGTNYNEQFF.

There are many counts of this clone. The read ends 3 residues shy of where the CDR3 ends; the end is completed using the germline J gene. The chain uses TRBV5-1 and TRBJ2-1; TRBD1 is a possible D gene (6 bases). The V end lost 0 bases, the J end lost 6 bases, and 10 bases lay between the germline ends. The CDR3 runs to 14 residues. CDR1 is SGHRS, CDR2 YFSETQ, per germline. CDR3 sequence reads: CASSLEQGINEQFF. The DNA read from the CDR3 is TGCGCCAGCAGCTTGGAGCAGGGGATCAATGAG.

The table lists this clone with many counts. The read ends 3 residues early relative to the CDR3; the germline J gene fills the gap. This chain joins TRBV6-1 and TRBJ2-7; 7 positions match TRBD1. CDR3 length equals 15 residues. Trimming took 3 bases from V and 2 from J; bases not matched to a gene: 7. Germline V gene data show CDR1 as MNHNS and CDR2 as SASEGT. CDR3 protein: CASSDRQGKTYEQYF. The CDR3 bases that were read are TGTGCCAGCAGTGACAGACAGGGTAAGACCTACGAG.

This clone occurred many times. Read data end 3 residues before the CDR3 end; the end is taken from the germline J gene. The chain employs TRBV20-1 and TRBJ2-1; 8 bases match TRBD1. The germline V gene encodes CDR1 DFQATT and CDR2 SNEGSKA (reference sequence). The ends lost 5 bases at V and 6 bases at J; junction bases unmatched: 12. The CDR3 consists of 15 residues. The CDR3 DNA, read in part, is TGCAGTGCTCCCAACCGGGACAGGTTTGTCAATGAG. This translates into CSAPNRDRFVNE. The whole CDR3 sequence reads CSAPNRDRFVNEQFF.

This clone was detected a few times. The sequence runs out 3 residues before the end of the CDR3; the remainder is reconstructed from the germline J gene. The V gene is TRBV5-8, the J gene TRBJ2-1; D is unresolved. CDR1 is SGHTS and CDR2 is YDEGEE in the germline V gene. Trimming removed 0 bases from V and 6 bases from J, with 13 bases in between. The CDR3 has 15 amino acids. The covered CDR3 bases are TGTGCCAGCAGCTTGGGTGTGACTCCGCGCAATGAG. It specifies CASSLGVTPRNE. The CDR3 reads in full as CASSLGVTPRNEQFF. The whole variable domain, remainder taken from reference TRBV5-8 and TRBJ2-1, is EAGVTQSPTHLIKTRGQQATLRCSPISGHTSVYWYQQALGLGLQFLLWYDEGEERNRGNFPPRFSGRQFPNYSSELNVNALELEDSALYLCASSLGVTPRNEQFFGPGTRLTVL.

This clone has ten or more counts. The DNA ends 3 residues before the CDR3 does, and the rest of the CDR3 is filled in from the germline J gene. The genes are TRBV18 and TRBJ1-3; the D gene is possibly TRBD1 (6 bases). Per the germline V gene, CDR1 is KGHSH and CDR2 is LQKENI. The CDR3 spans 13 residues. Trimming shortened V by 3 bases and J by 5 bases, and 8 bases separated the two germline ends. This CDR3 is CASSPDSRNTIYF. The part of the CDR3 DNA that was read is TGTGCCAGCTCACCGGACAGCAGAAACACC. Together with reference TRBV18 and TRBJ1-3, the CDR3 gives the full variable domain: NAGVMQNPRHLVRRRGQEARLRCSPMKGHSHVYWYRQLPEEGLKFMVYLQKENIIDESGMPKERFSAEFPKEGPSILRIQQVVRGDSAAYFCASSPDSRNTIYFGEGSWLTVV.

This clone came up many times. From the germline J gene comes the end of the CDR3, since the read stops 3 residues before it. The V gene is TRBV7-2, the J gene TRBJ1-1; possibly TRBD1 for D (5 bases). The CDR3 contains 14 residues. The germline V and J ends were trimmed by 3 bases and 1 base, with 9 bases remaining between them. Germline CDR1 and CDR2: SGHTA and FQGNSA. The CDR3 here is CASSLGGWNTEAFF. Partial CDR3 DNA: TGTGCCAGCAGCTTGGGGGGGTGGAACACTGAA.

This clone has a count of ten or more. CDR3 sequence: CASSSRDSYEQYF. Partial CDR3 DNA: TGTGCCAGCAGCTCCCGGGACAGCTACGAG. The J gene is TRBJ2-7, the V gene TRBV7-8; TRBD1 matches at 7 bases. The read is 3 residues too short to cover the CDR3 end, so that end is filled in from the germline J gene. Germline V lookup: CDR1 SGHVS, CDR2 FQNEAQ. J was trimmed by 3 bases and V by 4 bases; bases with no gene match: 3. The CDR3 spans 13 residues.

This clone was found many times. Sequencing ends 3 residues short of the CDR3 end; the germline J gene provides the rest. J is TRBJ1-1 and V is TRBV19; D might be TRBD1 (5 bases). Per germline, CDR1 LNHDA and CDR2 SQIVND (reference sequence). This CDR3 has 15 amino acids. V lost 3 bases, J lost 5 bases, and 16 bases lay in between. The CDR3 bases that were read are TGTGCCAGTAGTATTATGGGGCACGGGGGTACTGAA. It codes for CASSIMGHGGTE. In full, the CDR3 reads CASSIMGHGGTEAFF.

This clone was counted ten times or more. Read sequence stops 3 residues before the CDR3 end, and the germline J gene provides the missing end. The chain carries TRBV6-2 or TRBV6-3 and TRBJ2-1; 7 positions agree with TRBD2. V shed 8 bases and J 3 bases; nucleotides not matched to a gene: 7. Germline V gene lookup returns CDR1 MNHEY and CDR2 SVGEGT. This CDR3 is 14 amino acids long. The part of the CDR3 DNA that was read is TGTGCCAGCCTACGGGGGGAGGGCTACAATGAG. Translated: CASLRGEGYNE. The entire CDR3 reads CASLRGEGYNEQFF.

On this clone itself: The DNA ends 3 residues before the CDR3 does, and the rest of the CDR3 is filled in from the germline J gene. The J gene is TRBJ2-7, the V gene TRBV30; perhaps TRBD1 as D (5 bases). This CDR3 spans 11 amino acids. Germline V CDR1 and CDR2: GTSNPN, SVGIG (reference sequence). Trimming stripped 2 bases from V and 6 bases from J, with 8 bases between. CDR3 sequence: CAWSSGAEQYF. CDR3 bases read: TGTGCCTGGAGTAGTGGGGCCGAG.

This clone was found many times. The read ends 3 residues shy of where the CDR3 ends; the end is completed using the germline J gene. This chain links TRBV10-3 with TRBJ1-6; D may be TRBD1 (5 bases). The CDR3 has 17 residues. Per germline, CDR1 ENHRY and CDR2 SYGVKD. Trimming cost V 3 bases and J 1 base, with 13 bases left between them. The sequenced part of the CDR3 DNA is TGTGCCATCAGTGAAAGGGGTTCTGGTTCCTATAATTCACCC. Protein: CAISERGSGSYNSP. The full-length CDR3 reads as CAISERGSGSYNSPLHF.

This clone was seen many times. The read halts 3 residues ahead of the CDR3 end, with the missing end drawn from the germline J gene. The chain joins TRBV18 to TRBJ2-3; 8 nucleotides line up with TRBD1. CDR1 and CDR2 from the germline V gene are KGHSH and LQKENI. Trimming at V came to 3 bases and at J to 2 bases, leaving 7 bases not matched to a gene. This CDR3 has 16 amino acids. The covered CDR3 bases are TGTGCCAGCTCACCTCAGGGGGCTGTAAACACAGATACG. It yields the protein CASSPQGAVNTDT. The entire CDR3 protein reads CASSPQGAVNTDTQYF.

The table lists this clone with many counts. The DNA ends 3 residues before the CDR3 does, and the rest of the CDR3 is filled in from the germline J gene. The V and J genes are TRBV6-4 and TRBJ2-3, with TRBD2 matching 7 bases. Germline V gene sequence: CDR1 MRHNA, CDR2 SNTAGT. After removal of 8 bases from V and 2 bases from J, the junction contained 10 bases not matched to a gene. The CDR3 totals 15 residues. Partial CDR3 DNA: TGTGCCAGCCGCCCGACGGGGGGATACACAGATACG. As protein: CASRPTGGYTDT. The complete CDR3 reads CASRPTGGYTDTQYF.

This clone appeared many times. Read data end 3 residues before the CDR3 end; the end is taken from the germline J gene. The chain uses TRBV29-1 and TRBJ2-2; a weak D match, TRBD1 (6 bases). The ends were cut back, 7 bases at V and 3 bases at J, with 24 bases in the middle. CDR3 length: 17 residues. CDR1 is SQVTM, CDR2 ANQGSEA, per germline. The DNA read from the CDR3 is TGCAGCGCAAACAGGGACGGCCGCGGTGAGGACACCGGGGAG. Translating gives CSANRDGRGEDTGE. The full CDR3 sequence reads CSANRDGRGEDTGELFF.

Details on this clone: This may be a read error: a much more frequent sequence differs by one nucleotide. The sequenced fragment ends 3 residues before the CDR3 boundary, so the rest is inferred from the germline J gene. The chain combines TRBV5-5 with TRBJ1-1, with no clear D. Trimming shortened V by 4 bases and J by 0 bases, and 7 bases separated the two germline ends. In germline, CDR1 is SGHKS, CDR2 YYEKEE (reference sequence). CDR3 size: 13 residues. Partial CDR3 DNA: TGTGCCAGCAGCCTTCACATGAACACTGAA. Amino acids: CASSLHMNTE. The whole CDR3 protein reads CASSLHMNTEAFF.

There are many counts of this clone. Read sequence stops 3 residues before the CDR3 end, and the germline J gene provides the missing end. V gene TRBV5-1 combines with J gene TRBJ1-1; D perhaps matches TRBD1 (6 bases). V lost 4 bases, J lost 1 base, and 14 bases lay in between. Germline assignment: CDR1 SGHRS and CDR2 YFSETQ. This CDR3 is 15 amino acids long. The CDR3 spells CASSVVGGSNTEAFF. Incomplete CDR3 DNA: TGCGCCAGCAGCGTCGTAGGGGGATCGAACACTGAA.